This T cell receptor beta chain originates from a study of CD8 T cells in Susac syndrome. Study context: Clinically active disease was present in over five of the sequenced Susac syndrome patients. Eight of these patients were in remission.

Trimming cost V 3 bases and J 7 bases, with 19 bases left between them. Germline CDR1 is GTSNPN and CDR2 is SVGIG (reference sequence). CDR3 length: 14 residues. After extraction with the RNeasy kit, 0.5 to 1 ug of the RNA was reverse transcribed using random hexamers. Amplification of TCR beta CDR3 by immunoSEQ multiplex PCR spanned 54 Vbeta and 13 Jbeta. A single record per CDR3 protein comes from TCRdb applying MiXCR to the immunoSEQ multiplex PCR reads. The repertoire has under 95,000 distinct CDR3 sequences, roughly 94% of them found once; the top ten carry about 0.3%. This clonotype was found once. Sequencing of TCR beta covered CD8+ and CD4+ T cells obtained from blood. Through negative isolation, CD4+ and CD8+ T cells were obtained, while TEMRA cells were enriched using FACS.

Sequenced: CD4+ T cells from PBMCs. The chain is built from TRBV30 and TRBJ2-7; D is possibly TRBD1 (7 bases). The source of this sequence is a human donor with Susac syndrome. CDR3 nucleotide sequence: TGTGCCTGGAGAGTGACAGGGCCCCGGGGGGAGCAGTACTTC. Its translation: CAWRVTGPRGEQYF.